Listed below are T cell receptor beta chains from one sample, sequenced in a study of cytomegalovirus exposure and HLA in healthy donors. TCRdb keeps only in-frame clones here, not all; method: immunoSEQ multiplex PCR. Of 150,000 to 200,000 clones in the sample, about 75% were seen once. Input material: PBMCs. The receptor set was obtained from a woman between 50 and 59 years old in good health and CMV-seropositive. Each CDR3 is given with its conserved first and last residue. The D gene is left open where the match is weak. Not all rows give a size; the values are once, few, many and, for expanded clones, a class.

v_gene	j_gene	abundance	d_gene	CDR3nt	CDR3aa
TRBV2	TRBJ2-3	-	TRBD1	TGTGCCAGCGGAGACGGACAGGGGGTACATACGCAGTATTTT	CASGDGQGVHTQYF
TRBV5-1	TRBJ1-1	many	-	TGCGCCAGCAGCTTGGGACAGGCGAACACTGAAGCTTTCTTT	CASSLGQANTEAFF
TRBV6-5	TRBJ2-7	-	TRBD2	TGTGCCAGCAGTTTCCTAGCGGGAGCGTCTGAGGAGCAGTACTTC	CASSFLAGASEEQYF
TRBV27	TRBJ2-7	-	-	TGTGCCAGCAGATCCACGACAGGCTCCTACGAGCAGTACTTC	CASRSTTGSYEQYF
TRBV5-1	TRBJ2-2	-	TRBD1	TGCGCCAGCACCGACAGGGGGGTCGGGTCCGGGGAGCTGTTTTTT	CASTDRGVGSGELFF
TRBV30	TRBJ1-5	once	-	TGTGCCTGGAGCCTCGGTGCCACCTTTCATTTT	CAWSLGATFHF
TRBV4-1	TRBJ1-2	-	-	TGCGCCAGCAGCCAAGGAGACAAGGGACATCCCTATGGCTACACCTTC	CASSQGDKGHPYGYTF
TRBV6-1	TRBJ2-7	-	-	TGTGCCAGCAGTGAAGCGAACAGCTACGAGCAGTACTTC	CASSEANSYEQYF
TRBV6-5	TRBJ2-1	-	-	TGTGCCAGCAGTTACTGGAGTAGCGGCCACGAGGGTGAGCAGTTCTTC	CASSYWSSGHEGEQFF
TRBV6-5	TRBJ1-2	few	TRBD1	TGTGCCAGCAGGGGACAGTCTCGCGGCTACACCTTC	CASRGQSRGYTF
TRBV7-9	TRBJ1-2	-	-	TGTGCCAGCAGCTTCGACAGGAATGGCTACACCTTC	CASSFDRNGYTF
TRBV9	TRBJ1-1	once	TRBD1	TGTGCCAGCACGGCCGGGACAGTTAACACTGAAGCTTTCTTT	CASTAGTVNTEAFF
TRBV2	TRBJ1-5	-	-	TGTGCCAGCAGGAGGACAGCGAACAGCAATCAGCCCCAGCATTTT	CASRRTANSNQPQHF
TRBV5-1	TRBJ1-1	-	-	TGCGCCAGCAGCTTGGGACTTGACAGGAACACTGAAGCTTTCTTT	CASSLGLDRNTEAFF
TRBV25-1	TRBJ1-1	-	TRBD1	TGTGCCAGCAGTGGGACAGGGGTCACTGAAGCTTTCTTT	CASSGTGVTEAFF
TRBV5-1	TRBJ2-7	-	-	TGCGCCAGGCTACCTCAGGTTCTCTACGAGCAGTACTTC	CARLPQVLYEQYF
TRBV7-8	TRBJ2-7	-	-	TGTGCCAGCAGCTTCCTACTCTCCCAGGGTGGTAGCTCCTACGAGCAGTACTTC	CASSFLLSQGGSSYEQYF
TRBV5-1	TRBJ2-3	-	-	TGCGCCAGCAGCTTGAACCTCCAGGATACGCAGTATTTT	CASSLNLQDTQYF
TRBV27	TRBJ2-7	-	-	TGTGCCAGCAGTTCTTCCGGTCCTAACCACTACGAGCAGTACTTC	CASSSSGPNHYEQYF
TRBV4-3	TRBJ2-7	-	TRBD1	TGCGCCAGCAGCCGCGGATGGACAGGGGAGTTCTACGAGCAGTACTTC	CASSRGWTGEFYEQYF
TRBV2	TRBJ1-6	once	TRBD1	TGTGCCAGTGGGGACAGGGGTAATTCACCCCTCCACTTT	CASGDRGNSPLHF
TRBV10-3	TRBJ2-7	-	-	TGTGCCATCAGTCAGGATGGCTACGAGCAGTACTTC	CAISQDGYEQYF
TRBV7-2	TRBJ2-5	-	-	TGTGCCAGCAGGCGCTCAGGGCAAGAGACCCAGTACTTC	CASRRSGQETQYF
TRBV6-1	TRBJ2-7	-	TRBD2	TGTGCCAGCAGTGAAGGTCGGTTGGGTCTAGCGGCGACCTACGAGCAGTACTTC	CASSEGRLGLAATYEQYF
TRBV2	TRBJ2-5	-	TRBD1	TGTGCCAGCAGTCGAAACAGGGGGCTAGGGGAGACCCAGTACTTC	CASSRNRGLGETQYF
TRBV2	TRBJ1-2	-	-	TGTGCCAGCTCAAAAGGGGTCGCGGATGGCTACACCTTC	CASSKGVADGYTF
TRBV19	TRBJ1-1	-	-	TGTGCCAGTAGTAGACTACATGGGTCGAGGACTGAAGCTTTCTTT	CASSRLHGSRTEAFF
TRBV27	TRBJ1-5	-	TRBD1	TGTGCCAGCAGTTTACGGACAGGGCTTGAGCCCCAGCATTTT	CASSLRTGLEPQHF
TRBV7-8	TRBJ2-5	few	-	TGTGCCAGCAGCTTAGGATGGTTATTCAAGGGGCTACAAGAGACCCAGTACTTC	CASSLGWLFKGLQETQYF
TRBV14	TRBJ1-2	-	-	TGTGCCAGCAGCGACGGCTCCGGAGTCGGCTACACCTTC	CASSDGSGVGYTF
TRBV5-6	TRBJ2-6	-	TRBD1	TGTGCCAGCAGCTTCCGGGACAGGGTACCCCCGGCCAACGTCCTGACTTTC	CASSFRDRVPPANVLTF
TRBV19	TRBJ1-3	-	-	TGTGCCAGTAGTACCCTCACAGGGTCTGGAAACACCATATATTTT	CASSTLTGSGNTIYF
TRBV10-1	TRBJ2-2	-	-	TGCGCCAGCAGGACAGATCTTACCGGGGAGCTGTTTTTT	CASRTDLTGELFF
TRBV19	TRBJ2-7	-	-	TGTGCCAGTAGTCTAAGGGGACAAGCCTACGAGCAGTACTTC	CASSLRGQAYEQYF
TRBV27	TRBJ1-3	-	TRBD1	TGTGCCAGCTTATGGACAGGGGGAAACACCATATATTTT	CASLWTGGNTIYF
TRBV19	TRBJ2-1	-	TRBD2	TGTGCCAGTAGTAAGACTAGCGGGATTAATGAGCAGTTCTTC	CASSKTSGINEQFF
TRBV6-1	TRBJ2-3	-	-	TGTGCCAGCAGTTGGGGCCCAGCGGATACGCAGTATTTT	CASSWGPADTQYF
TRBV21-1	TRBJ2-1	-	-	TGTGCCAGCAGCAACAGATCCGGGACAGGGAAACTACAGGGGCAGTTCTTC	CASSNRSGTGKLQGQFF
TRBV5-6	TRBJ2-1	once	TRBD1	TGTGCCAGCAGCTTCGGACAGGGGAACCATGAGCAGTTCTTC	CASSFGQGNHEQFF
TRBV6-5	TRBJ2-1	-	-	TGTGCCAGCAGTTACTCGGGGGGAACTAAGTTCTTC	CASSYSGGTKFF
TRBV28	TRBJ1-5	-	-	TGTGCCAGCAGGATACCCGCGGGGAGTAGCAATCAGCCCCAGCATTTT	CASRIPAGSSNQPQHF
TRBV19	TRBJ2-7	-	-	TGTGCCAGTAGTATGTCCGGGGGAAACTACGAGCAGTACTTC	CASSMSGGNYEQYF
TRBV4-3	TRBJ1-4	-	-	TGCGCCAGCAGCCAAGCCAACCCCGGCGCGGGGGGTCGGGGGGAAAAACTGTTTTTT	CASSQANPGAGGRGEKLFF
TRBV6-6	TRBJ1-5	-	TRBD1	TGTGCCAGCACCCGACTCGGACAGGGGGGTAATCAGCCCCAGCATTTT	CASTRLGQGGNQPQHF
TRBV19	TRBJ2-1	once	-	TGTGCCAGTAGTGATAGCGTAGGATACAATGAGCAGTTCTTC	CASSDSVGYNEQFF
TRBV10-1	TRBJ2-3	-	-	TGCGCCAGCAGTGAAATACTAGGCCCCACAGATACGCAGTATTTT	CASSEILGPTDTQYF
TRBV28	TRBJ1-2	-	-	TGTGCCAGCAGTTTTACCAGGACTAACTATGGCTACACCTTC	CASSFTRTNYGYTF
TRBV27	TRBJ1-5	-	TRBD1	TGTGCCAGCAGTTTATTGACAGGGGAAGCCCAGCATTTT	CASSLLTGEAQHF
TRBV7-2	TRBJ2-2	few	-	TGTGCCAGCAGCTTTCGAGGGGGGGACACCGGGGAGCTGTTTTTT	CASSFRGGDTGELFF
TRBV10-1	TRBJ2-5	-	TRBD1	TGCGCCAGCAGTGAGTCCCGGACAGGACAAGAGACCCAGTACTTC	CASSESRTGQETQYF
TRBV2	TRBJ2-1	-	TRBD2	TGTGCCAGCAGTGGGGGACTAGCGGGGCCGTCCTACAATGAGCAGTTCTTC	CASSGGLAGPSYNEQFF
TRBV9	TRBJ2-6	-	-	TGTGCCAGCAGCGTAGCAGGAGGGGGGGCTGGGGCCAACGTCCTGACTTTC	CASSVAGGGAGANVLTF
TRBV19	TRBJ1-3	-	-	TGTGCCAGTAGTATTTCTGGGACACGCTCTGGAAACACCATATATTTT	CASSISGTRSGNTIYF
TRBV27	TRBJ2-3	-	-	TGCGCCAGCAGTTTACGTGGGGGCGACACAGATACGCAGTATTTT	CASSLRGGDTDTQYF
TRBV29-1	TRBJ2-7	-	TRBD1	TGCAGCGTTGAAGGCTTGGGACAGGGGTCCTACGAGCAGTACTTC	CSVEGLGQGSYEQYF
TRBV6-6	TRBJ2-7	-	TRBD1	TGTGCCAGCAGCGGGGGACAGGGGACATACGAGCAGTACTTC	CASSGGQGTYEQYF
TRBV29-1	TRBJ2-5	-	TRBD1	TGCAGCGTTGAAAGACAGGGGAGGGAGACCCAGTACTTC	CSVERQGRETQYF
TRBV10-3	TRBJ1-2	-	TRBD1	TGTGCCATCAGTGCACCGGGACAGGGGAACTATGGCTACACCTTC	CAISAPGQGNYGYTF